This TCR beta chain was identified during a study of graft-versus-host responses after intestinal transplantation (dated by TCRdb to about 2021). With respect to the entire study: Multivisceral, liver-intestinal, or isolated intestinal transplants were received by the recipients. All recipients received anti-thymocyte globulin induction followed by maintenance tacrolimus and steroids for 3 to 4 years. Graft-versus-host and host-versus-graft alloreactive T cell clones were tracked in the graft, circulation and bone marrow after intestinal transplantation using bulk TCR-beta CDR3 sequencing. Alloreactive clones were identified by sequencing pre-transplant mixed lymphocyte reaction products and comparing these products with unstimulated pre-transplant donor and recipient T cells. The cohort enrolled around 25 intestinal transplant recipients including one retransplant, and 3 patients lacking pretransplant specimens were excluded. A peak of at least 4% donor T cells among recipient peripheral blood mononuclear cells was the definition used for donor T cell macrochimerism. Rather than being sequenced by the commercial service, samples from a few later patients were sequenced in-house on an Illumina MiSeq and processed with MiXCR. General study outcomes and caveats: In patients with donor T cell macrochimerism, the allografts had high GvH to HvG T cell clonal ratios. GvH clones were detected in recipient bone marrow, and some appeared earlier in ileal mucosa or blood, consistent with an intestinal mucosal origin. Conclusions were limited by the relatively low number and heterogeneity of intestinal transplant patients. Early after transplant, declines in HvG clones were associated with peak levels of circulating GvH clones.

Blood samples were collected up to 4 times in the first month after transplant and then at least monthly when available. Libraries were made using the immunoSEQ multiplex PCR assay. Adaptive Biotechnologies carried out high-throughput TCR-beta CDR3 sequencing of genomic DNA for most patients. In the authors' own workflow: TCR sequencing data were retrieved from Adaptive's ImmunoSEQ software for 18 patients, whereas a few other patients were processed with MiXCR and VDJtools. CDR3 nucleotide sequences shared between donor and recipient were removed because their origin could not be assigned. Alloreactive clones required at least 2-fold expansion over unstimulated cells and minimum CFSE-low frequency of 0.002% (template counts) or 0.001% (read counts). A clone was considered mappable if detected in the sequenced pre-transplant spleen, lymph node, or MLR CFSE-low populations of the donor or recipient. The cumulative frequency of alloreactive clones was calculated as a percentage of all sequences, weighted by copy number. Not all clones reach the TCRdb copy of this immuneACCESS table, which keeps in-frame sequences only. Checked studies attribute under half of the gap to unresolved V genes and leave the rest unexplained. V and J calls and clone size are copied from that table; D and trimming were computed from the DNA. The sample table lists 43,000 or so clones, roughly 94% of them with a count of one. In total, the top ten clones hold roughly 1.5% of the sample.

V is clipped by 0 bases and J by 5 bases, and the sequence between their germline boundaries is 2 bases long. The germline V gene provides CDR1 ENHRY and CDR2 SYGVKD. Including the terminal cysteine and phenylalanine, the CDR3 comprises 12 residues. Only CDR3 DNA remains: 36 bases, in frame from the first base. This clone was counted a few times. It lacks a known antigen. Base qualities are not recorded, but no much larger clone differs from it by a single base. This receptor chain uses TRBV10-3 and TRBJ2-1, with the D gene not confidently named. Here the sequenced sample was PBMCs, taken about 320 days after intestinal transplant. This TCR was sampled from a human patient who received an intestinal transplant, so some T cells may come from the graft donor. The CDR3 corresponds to CAISESDNEQFF. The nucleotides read TGTGCCATCAGTGAGTCGGACAATGAGCAGTTCTTC.